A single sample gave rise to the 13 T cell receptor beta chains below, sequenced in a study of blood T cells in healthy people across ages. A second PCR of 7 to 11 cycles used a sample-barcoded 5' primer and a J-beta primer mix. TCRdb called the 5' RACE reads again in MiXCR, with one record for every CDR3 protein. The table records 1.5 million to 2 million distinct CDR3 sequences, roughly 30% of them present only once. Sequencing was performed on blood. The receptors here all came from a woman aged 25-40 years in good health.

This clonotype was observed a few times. CDR3 sequence reads: CASSLDRQLYNEQFF. The CDR3 DNA is TGTGCCAGCAGCTTAGATCGTCAGCTGTACAATGAGCAGTTCTTC. The chain links TRBV11-3 to TRBJ2-1; D remains ambiguous. This CDR3 has 15 residues. Germline-derived CDR1 and CDR2 are SGHNT and YENEEA. V lost 0 bases to trimming and J lost 4 bases, with 10 bases between them.

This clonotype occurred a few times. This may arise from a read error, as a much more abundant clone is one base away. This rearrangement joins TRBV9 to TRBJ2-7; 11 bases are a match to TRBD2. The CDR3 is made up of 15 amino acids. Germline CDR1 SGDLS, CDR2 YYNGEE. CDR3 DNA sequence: TGTGTCAGCAGCGTAACTAGCGGGGGCTCCTACGAGCAGTACTTC. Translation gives CVSSVTSGGSYEQYF.

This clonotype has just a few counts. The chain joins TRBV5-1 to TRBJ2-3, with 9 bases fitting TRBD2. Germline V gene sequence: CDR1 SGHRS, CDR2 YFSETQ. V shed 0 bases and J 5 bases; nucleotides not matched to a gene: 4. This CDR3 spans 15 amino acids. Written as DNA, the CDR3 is TGCGCCAGCAGCTTGGTTAGCGGGGGACTAGATACGCAGTATTTT. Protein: CASSLVSGGLDTQYF.

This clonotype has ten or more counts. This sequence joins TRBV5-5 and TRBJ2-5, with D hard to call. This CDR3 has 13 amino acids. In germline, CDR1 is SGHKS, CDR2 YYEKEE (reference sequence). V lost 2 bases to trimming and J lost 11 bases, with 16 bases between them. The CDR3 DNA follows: TGTGCCAGCAGCTTCTTTGGAGAACTCGGGCAGTACTTC. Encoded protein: CASSFFGELGQYF. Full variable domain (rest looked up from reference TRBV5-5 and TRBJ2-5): DAGVTQSPTHLIKTRGQQVTLRCSPISGHKSVSWYQQVLGQGPQFIFQYYEKEERGRGNFPDRFSARQFPNYSSELNVNALLLGDSALYLCASSFFGELGQYFGPGTRLLVL.

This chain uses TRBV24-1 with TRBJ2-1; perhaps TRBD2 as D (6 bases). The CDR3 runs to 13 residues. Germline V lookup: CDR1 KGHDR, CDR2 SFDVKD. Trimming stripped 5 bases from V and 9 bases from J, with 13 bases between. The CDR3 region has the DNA TGTGCCACCAGTGGGGGAGCGGGTTTTGAGCAGTTCTTC. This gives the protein CATSGGAGFEQFF.

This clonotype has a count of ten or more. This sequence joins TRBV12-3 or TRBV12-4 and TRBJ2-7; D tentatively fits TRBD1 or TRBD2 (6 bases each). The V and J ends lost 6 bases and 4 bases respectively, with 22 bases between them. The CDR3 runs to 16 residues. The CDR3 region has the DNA TGTGCCAGCAGCGGGCCCCCCCTCGGGGGCCGGTACGAGCAGTACTTC. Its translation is CASSGPPLGGRYEQYF.

The CDR3 is CASSLTSNTEAFF. As DNA, the CDR3 is TGTGCCAGCAGCTTAACCTCGAACACTGAAGCTTTCTTT. The chain is built from TRBV7-9 and TRBJ1-1; D remains ambiguous. Germline V gene data show CDR1 as SEHNR and CDR2 as FQNEAQ (reference sequence). This CDR3 has 13 amino acids. V lost 2 bases, J lost 1 base, and 5 bases lay in between.

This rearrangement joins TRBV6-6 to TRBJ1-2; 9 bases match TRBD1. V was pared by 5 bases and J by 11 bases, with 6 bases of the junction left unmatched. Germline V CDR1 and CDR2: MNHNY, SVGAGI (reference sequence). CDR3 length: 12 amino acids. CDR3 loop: CASSKGTGMYTF. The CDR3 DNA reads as TGTGCCAGCAGTAAGGGGACAGGGATGTACACCTTC.

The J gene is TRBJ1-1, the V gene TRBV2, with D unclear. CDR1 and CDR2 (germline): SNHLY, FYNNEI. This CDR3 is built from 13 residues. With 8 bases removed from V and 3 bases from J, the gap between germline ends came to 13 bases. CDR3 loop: CASGVVLDTEAFF. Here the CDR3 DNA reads TGTGCCAGCGGAGTGGTTTTGGACACTGAAGCTTTCTTT.

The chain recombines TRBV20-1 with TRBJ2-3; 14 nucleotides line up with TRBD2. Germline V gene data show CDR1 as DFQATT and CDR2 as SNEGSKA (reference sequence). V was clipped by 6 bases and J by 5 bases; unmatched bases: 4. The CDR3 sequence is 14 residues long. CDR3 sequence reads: CSAGGLAGVDTQYF. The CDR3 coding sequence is TGCAGTGCGGGGGGACTAGCGGGAGTAGATACGCAGTATTTT.

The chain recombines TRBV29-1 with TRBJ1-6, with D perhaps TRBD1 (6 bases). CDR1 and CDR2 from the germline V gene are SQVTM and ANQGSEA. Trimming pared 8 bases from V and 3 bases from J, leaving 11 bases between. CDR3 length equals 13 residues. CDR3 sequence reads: CSIRDNYNSPLHF. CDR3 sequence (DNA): TGCAGCATCCGGGACAACTATAATTCACCCCTCCACTTT.

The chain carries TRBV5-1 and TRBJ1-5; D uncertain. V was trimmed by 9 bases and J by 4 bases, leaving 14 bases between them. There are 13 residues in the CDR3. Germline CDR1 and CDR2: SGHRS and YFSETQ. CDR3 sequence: CATATSPNQPQHF. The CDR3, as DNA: TGCGCCACCGCGACTTCTCCAAATCAGCCCCAGCATTTT.

This chain's CDR3 is CASSGTAPLYEQYF. DNA of the CDR3: TGTGCCAGCAGCGGGACAGCTCCCCTCTACGAGCAGTACTTC. The rearrangement uses TRBV6-2 or TRBV6-3 and TRBJ2-4; 7 bases are a match to TRBD1. The J call may be faulty, since TRBJ2-7 better matches the DNA end. The CDR3 spans 14 residues. Germline V lookup: CDR1 MNHEY, CDR2 SVGEGT.